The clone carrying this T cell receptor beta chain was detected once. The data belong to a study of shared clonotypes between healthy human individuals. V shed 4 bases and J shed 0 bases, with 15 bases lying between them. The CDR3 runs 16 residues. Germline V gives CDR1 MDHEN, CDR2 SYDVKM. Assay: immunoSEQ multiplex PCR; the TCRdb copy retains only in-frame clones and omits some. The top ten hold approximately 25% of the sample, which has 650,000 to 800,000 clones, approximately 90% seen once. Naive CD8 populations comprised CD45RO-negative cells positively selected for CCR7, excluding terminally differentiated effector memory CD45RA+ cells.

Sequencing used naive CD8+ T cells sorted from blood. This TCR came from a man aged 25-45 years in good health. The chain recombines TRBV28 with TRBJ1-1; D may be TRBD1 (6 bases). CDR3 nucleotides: TGTGCCAGCAGTTCTGACCAGGGGACGGTGAACACTGAAGCTTTCTTT. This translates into CASSSDQGTVNTEAFF.